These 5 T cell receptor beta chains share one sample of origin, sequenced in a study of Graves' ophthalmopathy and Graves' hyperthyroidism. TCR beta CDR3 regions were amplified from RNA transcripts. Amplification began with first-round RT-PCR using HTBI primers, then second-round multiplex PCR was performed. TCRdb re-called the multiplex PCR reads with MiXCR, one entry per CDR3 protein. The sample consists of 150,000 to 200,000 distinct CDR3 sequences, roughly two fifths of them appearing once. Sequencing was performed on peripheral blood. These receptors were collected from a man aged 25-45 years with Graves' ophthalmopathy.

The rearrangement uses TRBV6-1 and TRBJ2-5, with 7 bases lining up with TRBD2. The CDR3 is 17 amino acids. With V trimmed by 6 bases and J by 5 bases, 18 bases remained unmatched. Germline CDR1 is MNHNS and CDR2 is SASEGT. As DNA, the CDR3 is TGTGCCAGCAGCCCACGGTGGCTAGCGGTGGTCCGGGAGACCCAGTACTTC. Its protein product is CASSPRWLAVVRETQYF.

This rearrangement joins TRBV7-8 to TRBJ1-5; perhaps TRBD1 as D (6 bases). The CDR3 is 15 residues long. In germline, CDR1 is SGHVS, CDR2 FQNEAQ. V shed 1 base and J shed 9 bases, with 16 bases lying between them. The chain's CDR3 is CASSLDGGPLGPQHF. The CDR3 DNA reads TGTGCCAGCAGCTTAGACGGGGGCCCCCTAGGGCCCCAGCATTTT.

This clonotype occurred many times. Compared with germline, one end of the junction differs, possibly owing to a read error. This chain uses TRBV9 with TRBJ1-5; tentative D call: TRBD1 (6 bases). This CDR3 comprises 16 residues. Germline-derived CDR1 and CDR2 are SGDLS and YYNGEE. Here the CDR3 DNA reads TGTGCCGGCAGCGTAGGGGAACAGGGAATCAATCAGCCCCAGCATTTT. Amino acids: CAGSVGEQGINQPQHF.

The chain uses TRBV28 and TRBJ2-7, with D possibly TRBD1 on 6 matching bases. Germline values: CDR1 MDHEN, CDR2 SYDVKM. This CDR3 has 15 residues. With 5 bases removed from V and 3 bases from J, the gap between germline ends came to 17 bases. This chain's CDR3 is CASSIRSGHHYEQYF. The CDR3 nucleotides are TGTGCCAGCAGTATCAGATCGGGACACCACTACGAGCAGTACTTC.

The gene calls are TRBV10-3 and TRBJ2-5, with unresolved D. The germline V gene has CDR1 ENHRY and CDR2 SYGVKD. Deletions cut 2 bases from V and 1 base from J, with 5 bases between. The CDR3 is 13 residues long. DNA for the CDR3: TGTGCCATCAGTGAGAGGGTCCAAGAGACCCAGTACTTC. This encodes CAISERVQETQYF.